The present TCR beta chain was sequenced within a study of blood T cell repertoires in COVID-19. At the level of the study: Specimens from acute and convalescent COVID-19 originated in the United States, Italy and Spain. The analysed material was cDNA or gDNA that came from T cells, B-cell-depleted T cells, or PBMCs.

TCRdb keeps only in-frame clones here, not all; method: immunoSEQ multiplex PCR. The sample lists 400,000 or so clones; around 90% were seen once. This CDR3 comprises 17 residues. The V gene's germline CDR1 is SNHLY and CDR2 FYNNEI. V gave up 4 bases and J gave up 0 bases; unmatched junction bases: 9. Participants, about 18 to 100 years old, spanned some 23 US areas. Participants had their cohort set by participant-reported clinical history. Sequenced: PBMCs or T cells enriched from blood (not recorded which). The receptor was isolated from a woman in her 40s with acute COVID-19. The rearrangement joins TRBV2 to TRBJ2-3; 8 positions agree with TRBD2. The CDR3 loop reads CASSGYRGGPSTDTQYF. The CDR3 region has the DNA TGTGCCAGCAGTGGATACCGCGGGGGGCCTAGCACAGATACGCAGTATTTT.